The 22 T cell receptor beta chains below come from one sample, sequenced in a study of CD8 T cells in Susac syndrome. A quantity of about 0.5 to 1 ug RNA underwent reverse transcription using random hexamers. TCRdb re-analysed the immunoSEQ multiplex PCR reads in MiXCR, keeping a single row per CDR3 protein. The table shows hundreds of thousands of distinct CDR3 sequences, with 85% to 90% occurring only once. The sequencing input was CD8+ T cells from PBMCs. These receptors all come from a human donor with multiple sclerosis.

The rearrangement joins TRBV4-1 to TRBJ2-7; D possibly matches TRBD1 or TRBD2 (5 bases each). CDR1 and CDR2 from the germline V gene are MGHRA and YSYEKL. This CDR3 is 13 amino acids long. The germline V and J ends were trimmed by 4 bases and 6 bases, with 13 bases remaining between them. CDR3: CASSLPGRGEQYF. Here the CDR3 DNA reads TGCGCCAGCAGCCTTCCGGGACGGGGCGAGCAGTACTTC.

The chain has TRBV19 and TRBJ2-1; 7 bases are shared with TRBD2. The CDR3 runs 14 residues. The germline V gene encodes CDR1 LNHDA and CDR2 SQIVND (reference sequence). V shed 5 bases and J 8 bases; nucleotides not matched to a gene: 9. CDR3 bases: TGTGCCAGTAGTCCCCTGCCGGGGGGTCATGAGCAGTTCTTC. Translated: CASSPLPGGHEQFF.

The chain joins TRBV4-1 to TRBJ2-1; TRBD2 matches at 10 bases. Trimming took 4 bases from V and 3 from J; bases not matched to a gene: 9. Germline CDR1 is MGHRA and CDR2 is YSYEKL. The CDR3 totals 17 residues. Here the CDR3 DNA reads TGCGCCAGCAGCCCTACTATAAGCGGGAGGGACTACAATGAGCAGTTCTTC. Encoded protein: CASSPTISGRDYNEQFF.

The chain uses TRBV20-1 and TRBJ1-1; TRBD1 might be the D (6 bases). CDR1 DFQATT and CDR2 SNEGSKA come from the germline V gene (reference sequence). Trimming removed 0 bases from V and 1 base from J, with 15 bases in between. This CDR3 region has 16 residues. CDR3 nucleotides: TGCAGTGCTAGAGATTCGGGGGCATTAACGAACACTGAAGCTTTCTTT. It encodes CSARDSGALTNTEAFF.

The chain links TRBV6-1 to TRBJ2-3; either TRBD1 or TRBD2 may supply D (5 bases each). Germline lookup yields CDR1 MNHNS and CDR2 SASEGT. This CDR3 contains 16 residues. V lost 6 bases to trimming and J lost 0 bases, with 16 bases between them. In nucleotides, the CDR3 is TGTGCCAGCAGCCCCGGGACCGCCACTAGCACAGATACGCAGTATTTT. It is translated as CASSPGTATSTDTQYF.

DNA of the CDR3: TGTGCCAGCAGTTTAACCCCTAGCGGGAGATACTACGAGCAGTACTTC. Translating gives CASSLTPSGRYYEQYF. The rearrangement uses TRBV27 and TRBJ2-7; 10 bases line up with TRBD2. V lost 2 bases and J lost 3; bases outside the gene matches: 7. CDR3 length: 16 amino acids. CDR1 MNHEY and CDR2 SMNVEV come from the germline V gene (reference sequence).

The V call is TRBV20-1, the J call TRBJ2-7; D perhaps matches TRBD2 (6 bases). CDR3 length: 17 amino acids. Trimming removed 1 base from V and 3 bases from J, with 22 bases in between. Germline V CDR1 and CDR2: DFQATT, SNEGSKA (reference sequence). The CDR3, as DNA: TGCAGTGCTAGAGTTGGCCTCTATGGCGGGATGGACTACGAGCAGTACTTC. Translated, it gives CSARVGLYGGMDYEQYF.

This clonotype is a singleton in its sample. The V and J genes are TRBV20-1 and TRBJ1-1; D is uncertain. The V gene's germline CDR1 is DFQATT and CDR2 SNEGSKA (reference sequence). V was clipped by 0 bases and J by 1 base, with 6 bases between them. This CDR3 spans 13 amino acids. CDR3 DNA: TGCAGTGCTAGAGATACGACGAACACTGAAGCTTTCTTT. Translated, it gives CSARDTTNTEAFF.

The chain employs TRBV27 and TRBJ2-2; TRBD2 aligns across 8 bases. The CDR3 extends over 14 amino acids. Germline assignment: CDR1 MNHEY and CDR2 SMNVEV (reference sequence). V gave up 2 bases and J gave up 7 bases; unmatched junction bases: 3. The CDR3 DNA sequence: TGTGCCAGCAGTTTAGGGGCGGGAGGCGGGGAGCTGTTTTTT. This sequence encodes CASSLGAGGGELFF.

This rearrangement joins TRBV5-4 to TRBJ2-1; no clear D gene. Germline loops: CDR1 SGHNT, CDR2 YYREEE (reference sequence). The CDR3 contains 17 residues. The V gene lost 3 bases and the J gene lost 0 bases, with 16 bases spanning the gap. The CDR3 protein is CASSSRWGLGSYNEQFF. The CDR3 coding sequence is TGTGCCAGCAGCTCCCGGTGGGGTTTGGGCTCCTACAATGAGCAGTTCTTC.

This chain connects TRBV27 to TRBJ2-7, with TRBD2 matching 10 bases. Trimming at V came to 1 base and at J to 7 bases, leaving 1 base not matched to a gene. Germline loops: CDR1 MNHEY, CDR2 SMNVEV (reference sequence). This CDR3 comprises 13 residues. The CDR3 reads CASSLLGLAEQYF. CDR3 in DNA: TGTGCCAGCAGTTTATTGGGACTAGCGGAGCAGTACTTC.

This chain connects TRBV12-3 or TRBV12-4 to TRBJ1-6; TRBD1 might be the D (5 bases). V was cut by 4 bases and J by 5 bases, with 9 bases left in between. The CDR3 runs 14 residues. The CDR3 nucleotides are TGTGCCAGCAGTTATCAGGGTCATAATTCACCCCTCCACTTT. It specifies CASSYQGHNSPLHF.

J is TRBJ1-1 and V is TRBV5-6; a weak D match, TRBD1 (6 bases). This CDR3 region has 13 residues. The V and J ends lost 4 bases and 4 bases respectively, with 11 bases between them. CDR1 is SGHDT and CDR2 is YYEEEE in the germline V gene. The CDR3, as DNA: TGTGCCAGCAGCGACATACAGGGCACTGAAGCTTTCTTT. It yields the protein CASSDIQGTEAFF.

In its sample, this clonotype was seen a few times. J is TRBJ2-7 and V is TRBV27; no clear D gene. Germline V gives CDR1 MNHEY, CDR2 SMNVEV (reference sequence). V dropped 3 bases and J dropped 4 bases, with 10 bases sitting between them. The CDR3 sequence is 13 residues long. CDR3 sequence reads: CASSLSLGYEQYF. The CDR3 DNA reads TGTGCCAGCAGTTTGAGTCTGGGTTACGAGCAGTACTTC.

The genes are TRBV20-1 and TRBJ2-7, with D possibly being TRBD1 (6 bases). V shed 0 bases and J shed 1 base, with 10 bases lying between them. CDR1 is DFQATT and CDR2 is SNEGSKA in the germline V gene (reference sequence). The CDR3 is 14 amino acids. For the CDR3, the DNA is TGCAGTGCTAGAGATCAGGGGATATCCTACGAGCAGTACTTC. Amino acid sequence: CSARDQGISYEQYF.

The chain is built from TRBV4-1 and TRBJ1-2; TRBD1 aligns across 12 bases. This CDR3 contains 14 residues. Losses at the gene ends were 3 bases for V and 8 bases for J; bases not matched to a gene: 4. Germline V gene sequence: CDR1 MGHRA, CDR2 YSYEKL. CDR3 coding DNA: TGCGCCAGCAGCCAGGGACAGGGGGCTGTGGGCTACACCTTC. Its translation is CASSQGQGAVGYTF.

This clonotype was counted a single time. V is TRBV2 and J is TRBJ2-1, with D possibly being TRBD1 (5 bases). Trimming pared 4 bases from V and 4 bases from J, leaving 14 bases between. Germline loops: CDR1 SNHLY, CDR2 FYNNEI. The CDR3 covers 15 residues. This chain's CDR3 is CASSGQWHEYNEQFF. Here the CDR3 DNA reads TGTGCCAGCAGTGGACAGTGGCACGAATACAATGAGCAGTTCTTC.

Written as DNA, the CDR3 is TGTGCCAGTAGTATGTACCACACAACTAATGAAAAACTGTTTTTT. As protein: CASSMYHTTNEKLFF. The chain carries TRBV19 and TRBJ1-4; D is unclear. V lost 3 bases and J lost 0, with 8 bases in between. Per the germline V gene, CDR1 is LNHDA and CDR2 is SQIVND (reference sequence). CDR3 length: 15 amino acids. The variable domain in full, with the rest retrieved from reference TRBV19 and TRBJ1-4, is DGGITQSPKYLFRKEGQNVTLSCEQNLNHDAMYWYRQDPGQGLRLIYYSQIVNDFQKGDIAEGYSVSREKKESFPLTVTSAQKNPTAFYLCASSMYHTTNEKLFFGSGTQLSVL.

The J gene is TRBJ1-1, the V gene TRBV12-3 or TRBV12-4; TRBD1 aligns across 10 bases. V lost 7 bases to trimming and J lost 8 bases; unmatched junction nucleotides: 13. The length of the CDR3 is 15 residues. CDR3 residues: CASTMEGQGLPEAFF. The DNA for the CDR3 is TGTGCCAGCACCATGGAGGGACAGGGGCTCCCGGAAGCTTTCTTT.

The CDR3, as DNA: TGTGCCAGCAGCTTGGTCGATAGGGGATTGAACACCGGGGAGCTGTTTTTT. Encoded protein: CASSLVDRGLNTGELFF. The chain recombines TRBV5-6 with TRBJ2-2; the D gene is possibly TRBD1 (5 bases). CDR1 is SGHDT, CDR2 YYEEEE, per germline. This CDR3 is built from 17 residues. The V end was cut by 0 bases, the J end by 1 base, with 13 bases between.

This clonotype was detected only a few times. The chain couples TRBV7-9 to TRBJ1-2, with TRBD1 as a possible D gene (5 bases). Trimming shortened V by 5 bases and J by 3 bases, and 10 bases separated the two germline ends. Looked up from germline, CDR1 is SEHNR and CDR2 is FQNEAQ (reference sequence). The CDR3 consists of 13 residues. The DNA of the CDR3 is TGTGCCAGCAGCGACGGGACGGACTATGGCTACACCTTC. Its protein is CASSDGTDYGYTF.

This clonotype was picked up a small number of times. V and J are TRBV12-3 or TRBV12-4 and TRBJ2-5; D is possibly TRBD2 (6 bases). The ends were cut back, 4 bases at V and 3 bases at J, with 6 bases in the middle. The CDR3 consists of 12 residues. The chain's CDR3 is CASSSGEETQYF. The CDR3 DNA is TGTGCCAGCAGTTCGGGGGAAGAGACCCAGTACTTC.